The rows below give T cell receptor beta chains drawn from one sample of a study of vaccination effects on CD4 cells after COVID-19. The antigens of these receptors remain unknown. Using immunoSEQ multiplex PCR, the repertoire was profiled, and TCRdb retains in-frame clones only, with some absent. The sample lists under 55,000 clones; roughly two thirds were seen once. Source: CD4+ T cells from PBMCs cultured with a peptide pool, taken before COVID-19 vaccination. The receptors were gathered from a human donor who had a prior SARS-CoV-2 infection. Each CDR3 is given with its conserved first and last residue. D genes are given only for firm matches. Clone size is not always given. Where it is, it says once, few, many or a class for expanded clones.

TRBV19	-	-	TRBJ1-5	CASHKGRGTQPQHF	TGTGCCAGCCATAAGGGACGGGGCACCCAGCCCCAGCATTTT
TRBV9	-	-	TRBJ2-1	CASSARQGLPSYNEQFF	TGTGCCAGCAGCGCCAGACAAGGACTGCCATCCTACAATGAGCAGTTCTTC
TRBV7-8	-	TRBD1	TRBJ2-7	CASKEDRGYEQYF	TGTGCCAGCAAGGAGGACAGGGGCTACGAGCAGTACTTC
TRBV6-5	-	-	TRBJ1-2	CASRDQTYYGYTF	TGTGCCAGCAGGGATCAGACCTACTATGGCTACACCTTC
TRBV5-1	few	-	TRBJ1-1	CASSWGPPTRGTEAFF	TGCGCCAGCAGCTGGGGGCCGCCGACCCGGGGCACTGAAGCTTTCTTT
TRBV19	-	TRBD1	TRBJ1-4	CASSIGQVLFF	TGTGCCAGTAGTATTGGACAGGTTCTGTTTTTT
TRBV7-9	-	TRBD1	TRBJ1-6	CASSFGGTDNSPLHF	TGTGCCAGCAGCTTTGGCGGGACAGATAATTCACCCCTCCACTTT
TRBV12-3/TRBV12-4	-	-	TRBJ1-2	CASSLALGYTF	TGTGCCAGCAGTTTAGCGCTTGGCTACACCTTC
TRBV10-3	-	TRBD1	TRBJ2-5	CATSLDRDQETQYF	TGTGCCACTTCGCTGGACAGGGACCAAGAGACCCAGTACTTC
TRBV14	-	TRBD2	TRBJ2-5	CASSQGLAGTETQYF	TGTGCCAGCAGCCAAGGACTAGCGGGAACGGAGACCCAGTACTTC
TRBV4-3	-	-	TRBJ1-1	CASSQDRLNTEAFF	TGCGCCAGCAGCCAAGACCGGTTAAACACTGAAGCTTTCTTT
TRBV2	-	-	TRBJ1-1	CASSDWVSEAFF	TGTGCCAGCAGTGACTGGGTATCTGAAGCTTTCTTT
TRBV5-1	once	TRBD1	TRBJ2-6	CASSRGQVSTSGANVLTF	TGCGCCAGCAGCCGAGGACAGGTCAGCACCTCTGGGGCCAACGTCCTGACTTTC
TRBV5-4	-	TRBD1	TRBJ2-7	CASSLGQGRAYEQYF	TGTGCCAGCAGCTTGGGACAGGGTAGGGCCTACGAGCAGTACTTC
TRBV27	few	TRBD1	TRBJ1-4	CASGRQGLREKLFF	TGTGCCAGCGGTCGACAGGGTCTGAGGGAAAAACTGTTTTTT
TRBV6-1	-	-	TRBJ1-5	CASSEPLRHPGRPQHF	TGTGCCAGCAGTGAACCCCTCCGGCACCCCGGGCGGCCCCAGCATTTT
TRBV5-1	-	TRBD1	TRBJ1-2	CASSFDRDYGYTF	TGCGCCAGCAGCTTTGACAGGGACTATGGCTACACCTTC
TRBV27	-	-	TRBJ1-1	CASSGGDTNTEAFF	TGTGCCAGCAGTGGGGGCGATACGAACACTGAAGCTTTCTTT
TRBV10-3	-	TRBD2	TRBJ2-7	CAISESLAGASYEQYF	TGTGCCATCAGTGAGTCGTTAGCGGGGGCCTCCTACGAGCAGTACTTC
TRBV24-1	-	-	TRBJ2-2	CATSQGGGFVGELFF	TGTGCCACCAGTCAGGGTGGGGGATTCGTCGGGGAGCTGTTTTTT
TRBV5-4	-	-	TRBJ1-6	CASSLVRGTNSPLHF	TGTGCCAGCAGCTTGGTTCGGGGAACGAATTCACCCCTCCACTTT
TRBV9	once	TRBD1	TRBJ1-1	CASTRDSMNTEAFF	TGTGCCAGCACCCGGGACAGCATGAACACTGAAGCTTTCTTT
TRBV7-3	-	TRBD1	TRBJ1-1	CASSFSKTGWAFF	TGTGCCAGCAGCTTTTCCAAGACAGGGTGGGCTTTCTTT
TRBV9	once	TRBD2	TRBJ2-5	CASSPGLAGVHQETQYF	TGTGCCAGCAGCCCAGGACTAGCGGGAGTCCATCAAGAGACCCAGTACTTC
TRBV7-2	-	TRBD1	TRBJ2-3	CASSLIITGGTDTQYF	TGTGCCAGCAGCCTAATTATTACAGGGGGCACAGATACGCAGTATTTT
TRBV5-1	few	-	TRBJ1-2	CASSLDGRDSYTF	TGCGCCAGCAGCCTAGACGGAAGAGATAGCTACACCTTC
TRBV5-8	-	TRBD2	TRBJ2-1	CASSLASWGSGRGKSYEQFF	TGTGCCAGCAGCTTGGCCTCCTGGGGGAGCGGGAGGGGAAAGAGTTATGAGCAGTTCTTC
TRBV14	-	TRBD1	TRBJ2-1	CASSQDDRAWFF	TGTGCCAGCAGCCAAGATGACAGGGCATGGTTCTTC
TRBV2	-	TRBD1	TRBJ1-1	CASSRQGSNTEAFF	TGTGCCAGCAGTCGACAGGGGTCGAACACTGAAGCTTTCTTT
TRBV3-1/TRBV3-2	-	-	TRBJ2-5	CASSQGGHQYF	TGTGCCAGCAGCCAAGGCGGACACCAGTACTTC
TRBV10-3	-	-	TRBJ1-1	CAISELQAPLVEAFF	TGTGCCATCAGTGAGCTGCAGGCACCGCTAGTTGAAGCTTTCTTT
TRBV7-3	-	TRBD2	TRBJ2-3	CASSLGGLAGGDTQYF	TGTGCCAGCAGCTTAGGCGGACTAGCGGGAGGCGATACGCAGTATTTT
TRBV5-5	-	-	TRBJ1-3	CASSFAVLFGNTIYF	TGTGCCAGCAGCTTCGCCGTCCTCTTCGGAAACACCATATATTTT
TRBV7-2	-	-	TRBJ1-6	CASSLFIVSSYNSPLHF	TGTGCCAGCAGCTTATTTATCGTAAGCTCCTATAATTCACCCCTCCACTTT
TRBV21-1	-	-	TRBJ1-3	CASSRLEVSGNTIYF	TGTGCCAGCAGCAGACTAGAAGTCTCTGGAAACACCATATATTTT
TRBV24-1	-	-	TRBJ2-3	CATARTGTATSTDTQYF	TGTGCCACAGCCCGAACCGGGACGGCCACTAGCACAGATACGCAGTATTTT
TRBV4-3	few	-	TRBJ2-7	CASSQDRLDGYEQYF	TGCGCCAGCAGCCAAGATCGTCTAGACGGCTACGAGCAGTACTTC
TRBV7-2	-	TRBD2	TRBJ2-5	CASSPRGTRGQETQYF	TGTGCCAGCAGCCCGCGAGGGACGCGGGGGCAAGAGACCCAGTACTTC
TRBV7-2	few	-	TRBJ1-2	CASSSDRRYGYTF	TGTGCCAGCAGCTCGGACAGACGTTACGGCTACACCTTC
TRBV5-1	once	TRBD1	TRBJ2-1	CASSEQGAGYNEQFF	TGCGCCAGCAGCGAACAGGGGGCAGGGTACAATGAGCAGTTCTTC
TRBV4-2	few	-	TRBJ1-1	CASSQGPGTEAFF	TGTGCCAGCAGCCAAGGCCCGGGCACTGAAGCTTTCTTT
TRBV5-1	-	-	TRBJ1-1	CASSLADGLGYFGEAFF	TGCGCCAGCAGCTTGGCCGACGGGTTGGGGTACTTTGGTGAAGCTTTCTTT
TRBV2	-	-	TRBJ1-2	CASSDGFGGYTF	TGTGCCAGCAGTGACGGATTCGGGGGCTACACCTTC
TRBV2	once	TRBD1	TRBJ2-7	CASMGTVSYEQYF	TGTGCCAGCATGGGGACAGTCTCCTACGAGCAGTACTTC
TRBV21-1	-	-	TRBJ2-7	CASNPGQFYEQYF	TGTGCCAGCAACCCGGGACAGTTCTACGAGCAGTACTTC
TRBV6-2/TRBV6-3	-	-	TRBJ2-7	CASSHSYEQYF	TGTGCCAGCAGTCACTCCTACGAGCAGTACTTC
TRBV28	-	-	TRBJ2-5	CASSLLRGWGTQYF	TGTGCCAGCAGTTTACTCAGGGGCTGGGGGACCCAGTACTTC
TRBV18	-	TRBD1	TRBJ2-3	CASSLPDRADTQYF	TGTGCCAGCTCACTCCCTGACAGGGCAGATACGCAGTATTTT
TRBV13	-	TRBD1	TRBJ2-1	CASSRGQKYNEQFF	TGTGCCAGCAGCCGGGGACAGAAGTACAATGAGCAGTTCTTC
TRBV6-6	few	-	TRBJ1-4	CASTRLGGATNEKLFF	TGTGCCAGCACCAGATTGGGCGGCGCAACTAATGAAAAACTGTTTTTT
TRBV6-1	few	TRBD2	TRBJ2-2	CASSEVAGGYTGELFF	TGTGCCAGCAGCGAAGTAGCGGGAGGGTACACCGGGGAGCTGTTTTTT
TRBV5-1	-	TRBD2	TRBJ2-2	CASQSGDPNTGELFF	TGCGCCAGCCAGAGCGGGGACCCAAACACCGGGGAGCTGTTTTTT
TRBV12-3/TRBV12-4	-	TRBD1	TRBJ1-2	CASRRTGGHGYTF	TGTGCCAGCAGAAGGACAGGGGGCCATGGCTACACCTTC
TRBV5-4	-	TRBD2	TRBJ2-1	CASSFGASGVPLSNEQFF	TGTGCCAGCAGCTTTGGCGCTAGCGGGGTGCCCCTTTCCAATGAGCAGTTCTTC